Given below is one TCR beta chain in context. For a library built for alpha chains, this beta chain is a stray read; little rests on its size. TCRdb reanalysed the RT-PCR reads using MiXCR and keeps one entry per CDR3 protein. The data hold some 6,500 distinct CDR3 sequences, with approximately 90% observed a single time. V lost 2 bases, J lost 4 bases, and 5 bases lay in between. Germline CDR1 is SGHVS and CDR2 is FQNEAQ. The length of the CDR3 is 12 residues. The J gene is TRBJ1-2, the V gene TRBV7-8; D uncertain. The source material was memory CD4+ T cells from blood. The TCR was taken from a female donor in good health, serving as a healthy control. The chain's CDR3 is CASSLIVYGYTF. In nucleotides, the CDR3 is TGTGCCAGCAGCTTAATTGTCTATGGCTACACCTTC.